This TCR beta chain emerged from a study of CD8 T cells in acute hepatitis C reinfection. Study-level findings and limits: All groups preferentially used TRBV04 and TRBV06, which was not due to overrepresentation in the naive pool. A V04-02/J02-02 clonotype was among some 13 public ones, independent of outcome.

TCRdb's table, derived via immunoSEQ multiplex PCR, lists solely in-frame clones and lacks some. The data contain 1,200 to 1,500 clones, approximately 48% of them singletons. From germline, CDR1 is LGHNA and CDR2 YNFKEQ. Trimming took 0 bases from V and 1 from J, leaving 3 bases between them. This CDR3 has 13 residues. This sample's time point: acute HCV infection, within 168 days of estimated infection date. The hepatitis C virus-specific receptor repertoire was characterized directly ex vivo, with no prior expansion in culture. The starting material was HCV NS3-1073 tetramer-sorted CD8+ T cells from PBMCs, obtained during acute infection. The genes are TRBV4-2 and TRBJ1-1; D is unresolved. This receptor was identified in a young woman with chronic hepatitis C. This CDR3 is CASSQESNTEAFF. The CDR3 region has the DNA TGTGCCAGCAGCCAAGAGTCGAACACTGAAGCTTTCTTT.